These T cell receptor beta chains were read from a single sample in a study. TCRdb fed the 5' RACE reads into MiXCR, producing one record per CDR3 protein. The profile shows about 62,000 distinct CDR3 sequences, under 35% of them singletons. Sample: tumor-infiltrating naive CD4+ T cells sorted from the breast tumor. Source of these receptors: a female donor with breast cancer. Both conserved end residues are part of each CDR3. The D gene is left open where the match is weak.

v_call d_call cdr3_aa
TRBV7-2 NA CASSLTRNTEAFF
TRBV28 NA CASSLQGFSDEQYF
TRBV12-3/TRBV12-4 NA CATSGLLPEAFF
TRBV6-1 NA CASSEGAAGLTEAFF
TRBV20-1 TRBD1 CSARESGQGAEAFF
TRBV4-1 NA CASSREGVVGNTGELFF
TRBV6-5 NA CARTTGSYEQYF
TRBV30 NA CAWNPLVTDNEQFF
TRBV20-1 NA CSARDLEADLNEQFF
TRBV6-1 TRBD1 CASSGIGGRETQYF
TRBV5-1 TRBD1 CASSRDRIMNTEAFF
TRBV28 TRBD2 CASSSGTSDAGRETQYF
TRBV7-2 NA CASSLVGGVTYGQYF
TRBV7-8 NA CASSSGTHRVTDTQYF
TRBV5-6 NA CASSPRVRNRREQYF
TRBV20-1 NA CSATGYQDTGELFF
TRBV5-1 NA CASREGAYLYNEQFF
TRBV29-1 TRBD2 CSVGASGRNEQFF
TRBV5-4 TRBD2 CASSRDSGSSYNEQFF
TRBV5-1 NA CASSLTPGANVLTF
TRBV11-2 NA CASSFGAGAEQYF
TRBV29-1 TRBD1 CSVATGGYGYTF
TRBV20-1 NA CSAVTVITTEAFF
TRBV20-1 TRBD2 CSASSGLAGDADEQYF
TRBV2 NA CASSLTGEVYTF
TRBV11-2 NA CASSLGPQETQYF
TRBV10-3 TRBD1 CAIATGEEDGYTF
TRBV20-1 TRBD2 CSARVFSGSTDTQYF
TRBV5-1 TRBD1 CAGSGGQGFNSPLHF
TRBV28 TRBD1 CASSPTTGGEGYTF
TRBV7-9 TRBD2 CASSLWPSGGNEQFF
TRBV28 NA CASSLGYETQYF
TRBV20-1 NA CSARDSRRAFF
TRBV20-1 NA CSARDSRVMAGELFF
TRBV5-1 TRBD1 CASSQTAGGTEAFF
TRBV6-6 TRBD2 CASRLAGEETQYF
TRBV20-1 TRBD1 CSANPQQGEETQYF
TRBV7-6 NA CASSLALQGGETQYF
TRBV2 TRBD1 CASVSQRTGGTRLSGANVLTF
TRBV24-1 NA CATSSIGGYGANVLTF
TRBV20-1 TRBD1 CSATRQGNTEAFF
TRBV7-8 NA CASSLAPSWAGEQYF
TRBV20-1 NA CSARDGAGNTIYF
TRBV7-9 NA CASSFLVGQGALYNEQFF
TRBV29-1 NA CSVRDLRTEAFF
TRBV4-2 TRBD2 CASSSGLAGASFSLNEQFF
TRBV3-1 TRBD1 CASSPGQGGLGEAFF
TRBV5-6 NA CASTLGADEQFF
TRBV7-2 TRBD1 CASSSGPGGAVDTQYF
TRBV10-3 NA CAISAPQGGFLYEQYF
TRBV5-1 NA CASSLRGISSYEQYF
TRBV7-9 TRBD1 CASSDIRQGTDTQYF
TRBV6-1 TRBD2 CASSRDYLGTQYF
TRBV4-1 NA CASSAMNTEAFF
TRBV2 NA CASSEGYRDSPLHF
TRBV12-3/TRBV12-4 NA CASSLEGGGSRQPQHF
TRBV5-5 NA CASSLDVRGGYTF